Sequencing of this TCR beta chain was carried out in a study of human T cells and chemical hapten exposure. Study at large: Across samples, TCR yields varied, mostly owing to small differences in pooled library volumes.

Time point noted: patch test 2, 6 weeks after DPC sensitization. Sample treatment: therapeutic diphenylcyclopropenone sensitization with weekly scalp DPC. Suited to DPC and affected by alopecia, the donors ranged from 18 to 70 years old. TCRdb reprocessed the RACE reads via MiXCR and lists one record per CDR3 protein. The sample has approximately 40,000 distinct CDR3 sequences; 3% to 3.5% are singletons. This clonotype originated in a middle-aged man with alopecia areata. Some clones in this sample may be carry-over from other donors' samples. Material: whole blood, obtained in connection with sensitization to the hapten diphenylcyclopropenone (DPC).

CDR3 DNA: TGTGCCAGCAGTTTTCAGGGTTGGACTGAAGCTTTCTTT. It translates to CASSFQGWTEAFF. The J gene is TRBJ1-1, the V gene TRBV27; D is perhaps TRBD1 (5 bases). Trimming pared 3 bases from V and 5 bases from J, leaving 10 bases between. This CDR3 is 13 amino acids long. In germline, CDR1 is MNHEY, CDR2 SMNVEV (reference sequence).